This is a list of T cell receptor beta chains from one sample in a study of neurological immune-mediated disorders. TCRdb analysed the 5' RACE reads with MiXCR anew, one entry per CDR3 protein. The sample includes 55,000 to 80,000 distinct CDR3 sequences, roughly 4.8% seen only once; the top ten take about 3.2%. Sequenced input: PBMCs. Receptor source: a woman between 50 and 59 years old with multiple sclerosis. Each CDR3 is given with its conserved first and last residue. The order of the fields is D gene, V gene, clone size, J gene, CDR3 DNA, CDR3 protein. A D gene is named only where the DNA matches it firmly. Where a row states a size, it is once, few, many or the class of an expanded clone; other rows omit it.

>NA|TRBV7-2|many|TRBJ2-3
TGTGCCAGCGAGACGCTTAGCACAGATACGCAGTATTTT
CASETLSTDTQYF
>NA|TRBV7-2|many|TRBJ1-1
TGTGCCAGCAGCTTTGGGGGGGCAACTGAAGCTTTCTTT
CASSFGGATEAFF
>TRBD1|TRBV6-5|many|TRBJ1-3
TGTGCCAGCAGTTACGCCTTCGGGACAGTCGGAAACACCATATATTTT
CASSYAFGTVGNTIYF
>NA|TRBV30|NA|TRBJ2-3
TGTGCCTGGTCCACCGGGAGCGAGGCGCAGTATTTT
CAWSTGSEAQYF
>TRBD2|TRBV7-7|few|TRBJ2-5
TGTGCTAGCGGCTTACGACTAGCGGAAGAGACCCAGTACTTC
CASGLRLAEETQYF
>TRBD2|TRBV27|many|TRBJ2-2
TGTGCCAGCAGTTTACAACTAGCGGTGAACACCGGGGAGCTGTTTTTT
CASSLQLAVNTGELFF
>TRBD1|TRBV20-1|many|TRBJ1-1
TGCAGTGCTAGAGGACAGGGCTGGAGCACTGAAGCTTTCTTT
CSARGQGWSTEAFF
>NA|TRBV20-1|many|TRBJ1-2
TGCAGTGCTTCGGGACAAGGAGCTAACTATGGCTACACCTTC
CSASGQGANYGYTF
>NA|TRBV5-1|many|TRBJ2-3
TGCGCCAGCAGCTTGAACAGGGTTGAAGATACGCAGTATTTT
CASSLNRVEDTQYF
>NA|TRBV10-3|many|TRBJ1-5
TGTGCCATCAGTGAGTCTACAGGTTTCAATCAGCCCCAGCATTTT
CAISESTGFNQPQHF
>NA|TRBV25-1|few|TRBJ2-1
TGTGCCAGTGAGGGCCCTCCGTTCAATGAGCAGTTCTTC
CASEGPPFNEQFF
>NA|TRBV6-1|many|TRBJ2-3
TGTGCCAGCAGTGATATGTTTGGGGGGCAAACAGATACGCAGTATTTT
CASSDMFGGQTDTQYF
>NA|TRBV11-2|NA|TRBJ1-1
TGTGCCAGCAGCTTCAGAAAACTGAACACTGAAGCTTTCTTT
CASSFRKLNTEAFF
>NA|TRBV5-1|many|TRBJ2-1
TGCGCCAGCAGCCGGGACTTTAGCTCCTACAATGAGCAGTTCTTC
CASSRDFSSYNEQFF
>NA|TRBV28|many|TRBJ2-6
TGTGCCAGCACCTCAGGAGGGTTAGCTCTGGGGGCCAACGTCCTGACTTTC
CASTSGGLALGANVLTF
>NA|TRBV7-8|few|TRBJ2-1
TGTGCCAGCAGCGCGCGGGCGGGAATAAAGAGTGAGCAGTTCTTC
CASSARAGIKSEQFF
>NA|TRBV10-3|once|TRBJ1-5
TGTGCCATCAGTGAGGCCGCCGGATTAGGCCAGCCCCAGCGTTTT
CAISEAAGLGQPQRF
>TRBD1|TRBV5-1|many|TRBJ1-1
TGCGCCAGCAGCATGGACAGGGGAAACACTGAAGCTTTCTTT
CASSMDRGNTEAFF
>NA|TRBV6-2/TRBV6-3|many|TRBJ2-5
TGTGCCAGCACCATACGGACCAAGGAGTACCAAGAGACCCAGTACTTC
CASTIRTKEYQETQYF
>TRBD1|TRBV7-2|few|TRBJ1-3
TGTGCCAGCAGCTCGAAGGGTGGACAGGGCTCTGGAAACACCATATATTTT
CASSSKGGQGSGNTIYF
>TRBD2|TRBV6-2/TRBV6-3|few|TRBJ2-1
TGTGCCAGCAGCCATAGAAGTAGCGGGCTCAATGAGCAGTTCTTC
CASSHRSSGLNEQFF
>NA|TRBV5-1|few|TRBJ1-2
TGCGCCAGCAGCTTGGAGCTCGAAAGGGTAGGCGGCTACACCTTC
CASSLELERVGGYTF
>NA|TRBV12-3/TRBV12-4|many|TRBJ1-5
TGTGCCAGCAACCACAGGGATAGCAATCAGCCCCAGCATTTT
CASNHRDSNQPQHF
>NA|TRBV7-8|many|TRBJ2-1
TGTGCCAGCAGCACACGCAGGGGTCTACGCCCTATTGAGCAGTTCTTC
CASSTRRGLRPIEQFF
>TRBD1|TRBV4-1|many|TRBJ1-1
TGCGCCAGCAGCCCCCGACAGGGACTTAGGAACACTGAAGCTTTCTTT
CASSPRQGLRNTEAFF
>NA|TRBV20-1|many|TRBJ2-2
TGCAGTGCTAGAGATCTTGGACGGCACTCGAACACCGGGGAGCTGTTTTTT
CSARDLGRHSNTGELFF
>NA|TRBV4-1|few|TRBJ2-5
TGCGCCAGCAGCCAAGGGCAGCAACAAGAGACCCAGTACTTC
CASSQGQQQETQYF
>NA|TRBV5-6|many|TRBJ2-5
TGTGCCAGCAGACGGGACTCCGAGGAGACCCAGTACTTC
CASRRDSEETQYF
>TRBD1|TRBV12-3/TRBV12-4|many|TRBJ2-4
TGTGCCAGCAGGTGGACAGGGGATTTGAACATTCAGTACTTC
CASRWTGDLNIQYF
>NA|TRBV5-1|many|TRBJ2-1
TGCGCCAGCAACGAGCCCCTGGGGGAGCAGTTCTTC
CASNEPLGEQFF
>NA|TRBV9|many|TRBJ1-5
TGTGCCAGCAGCGGGGGTAATTCGCCCCAGAATTTT
CASSGGNSPQNF
>NA|TRBV5-1|many|TRBJ1-1
TGCGCCAGCAGCTTGGACACAGGGAAAACTGAAGCTTTCTTT
CASSLDTGKTEAFF
>TRBD1|TRBV5-1|few|TRBJ2-7
TGCGCCAGCAGCTTGGCTCCAGGGGGCCCCTACGAGCAGTACTTC
CASSLAPGGPYEQYF
>TRBD2|TRBV5-1|many|TRBJ2-7
TGCGCCAGCAGCCTCTTGGCTAGCGGGTATTCCTACGAGCAGTACTTC
CASSLLASGYSYEQYF
>NA|TRBV21-1|few|TRBJ2-7
TGTGCCAGCAGCAAAGCCGGCTGTCTAGAAGAGCAGTACTTC
CASSKAGCLEEQYF
>TRBD2|TRBV7-9|many|TRBJ2-7
TGTGCCAGCAGCTCGCCCGCGGGGGGCGTATACGAGCAGTACTTC
CASSSPAGGVYEQYF
>TRBD1|TRBV6-6|many|TRBJ2-3
TGTGCCAGCCGCTGGACAGGGCGCGAAGATACGCAGTATTTT
CASRWTGREDTQYF
>TRBD1|TRBV12-3/TRBV12-4|many|TRBJ2-5
TGTGCCAGCAGCCCTCCCGGGACAGGGGGCAGGACCCAGTACTTC
CASSPPGTGGRTQYF
>NA|TRBV5-5|many|TRBJ1-5
TGTGCCAGCAGCTTGTGGGTGGAGAGCAATCAGCCCCAGCATTTT
CASSLWVESNQPQHF
>TRBD1|TRBV20-1|many|TRBJ1-4
TGCAGTGCTTCCGGGACAGGGGGCGAGTTTGAAAAACTGTTTTTT
CSASGTGGEFEKLFF
>TRBD2|TRBV5-1|many|TRBJ2-2
TGCGCCAGCAGCTCTGGGGGGGATACCGGGGAGCTGTTTTTT
CASSSGGDTGELFF
>NA|TRBV12-3/TRBV12-4|medium-sized|TRBJ1-1
TGTGCCAGCAGTTCCGCAGGGGACACTGAAGCTTTCTTT
CASSSAGDTEAFF
>NA|TRBV29-1|many|TRBJ1-1
TGCACCTGCTACAACCCTCAGACTGAAGCTTTCTTT
CTCYNPQTEAFF
>NA|TRBV7-3|many|TRBJ1-4
TGTGCCAGCAGCTTAACAGGCAGAGCAACTAATGAAAAACTGTTTTTT
CASSLTGRATNEKLFF
>NA|TRBV7-8|few|TRBJ1-5
TGTGCCAGCAGCGCCCGCGTACAGGGCAGGCAGCCCCAGAATTTT
CASSARVQGRQPQNF
>TRBD1|TRBV20-1|many|TRBJ1-1
TGCAGTGCTAGTGGATCGGACAGGGGAAACACTGAAGCTTTCTTT
CSASGSDRGNTEAFF
>NA|TRBV28|many|TRBJ2-7
TGTGCCAGCAGTTTTGACCCAGGCCGGGCCCACGAGCAGTACTTC
CASSFDPGRAHEQYF
>NA|TRBV5-1|many|TRBJ2-1
TGCGCCAGCCAAAGGGGGAATGAGCAGTTCTTC
CASQRGNEQFF
>NA|TRBV19|NA|TRBJ1-1
TGTGCCAGTAGTGCTCCGGGACTAAACACTGAAGCTTTCTTT
CASSAPGLNTEAFF
>NA|TRBV6-6|NA|TRBJ2-5
TGTGCCAGCAGTAGTGAGTTTGCGGAACAGACCCAGTACTTC
CASSSEFAEQTQYF
>NA|TRBV18|many|TRBJ1-1
TGTGCCAGCCTTCCGAGGGGTTACACTGAAGCTTTCTTT
CASLPRGYTEAFF